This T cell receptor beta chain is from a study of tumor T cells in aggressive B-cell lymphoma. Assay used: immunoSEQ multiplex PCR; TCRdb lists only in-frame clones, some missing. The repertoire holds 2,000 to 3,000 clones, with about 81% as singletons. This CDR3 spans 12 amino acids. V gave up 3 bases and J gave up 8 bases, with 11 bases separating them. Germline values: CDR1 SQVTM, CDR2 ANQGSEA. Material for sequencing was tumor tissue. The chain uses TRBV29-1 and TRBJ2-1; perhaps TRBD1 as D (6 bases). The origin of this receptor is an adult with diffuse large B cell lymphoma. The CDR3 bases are TGCAGCGTTGACAGGGGTCTAGATGAGCAGTTCTTC. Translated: CSVDRGLDEQFF.